This is a list of T cell receptor beta chains from one sample in a study of T-cell memory formation after mild COVID-19. TCRdb called the 5' RACE reads again in MiXCR, with one record for every CDR3 protein. Here the sample spans tens of thousands of distinct CDR3 sequences, 9.3% being singletons. Sequencing used PBMCs or a T cell subset sorted from them (not recorded which). The receptor source for this set is an adult woman who had mild COVID-19 (a few samples of this study predate the infection). Cell type and time point are not known. Each CDR3 is given with its conserved first and last residue. Fields, in order: D gene, CDR3 length, J gene, V gene, clone size, CDR3 protein, CDR3 DNA. The D gene is left open where the match is weak. Size values are once, few and many counts, or a class for expanded clones, and some rows have none.

>.|13|TRBJ2-7|TRBV20-1|many
CSASKQGGDEQYF
TGCAGTGCTAGTAAACAGGGAGGCGACGAGCAGTACTTC
>.|14|TRBJ2-3|TRBV7-8|many
CASSLEAQPDTQYF
TGTGCCAGCAGCTTAGAAGCCCAACCAGATACGCAGTATTTT
>TRBD1|14|TRBJ2-7|TRBV25-1|.
CASTDRGKKYEQYF
TGTGCCAGCACCGACAGGGGGAAAAAATACGAGCAGTACTTC
>.|16|TRBJ2-4|TRBV7-2|few
CASSLDIQGVGNIQYF
TGTGCCAGCAGCTTAGATATACAGGGTGTGGGAAACATTCAGTACTTC
>.|16|TRBJ1-2|TRBV6-2/TRBV6-3|.
CASSLGGRQANYGYTF
TGTGCCAGCAGCCTCGGTGGTAGGCAAGCTAACTATGGCTACACCTTC
>.|15|TRBJ1-1|TRBV18|few
CASSPKHGTNTEAFF
TGTGCCAGCTCACCAAAACACGGCACAAACACTGAAGCTTTCTTT
>.|14|TRBJ2-1|TRBV6-2/TRBV6-3|few
CASSYMGQGNEQFF
TGTGCCAGCAGTTATATGGGGCAGGGGAATGAGCAGTTCTTC
>TRBD1|17|TRBJ2-2|TRBV11-2|medium-sized
CASSLSRDRVRTGELFF
TGTGCCAGCAGCTTAAGTCGCGACAGGGTGCGCACCGGGGAGCTGTTTTTT
>.|14|TRBJ2-3|TRBV11-3|many
CASSSPSRADTQYF
TGTGCCAGCAGCTCCCCTAGCAGGGCCGATACGCAGTATTTT
>TRBD2|17|TRBJ2-5|TRBV3-1|many
CASSPEVDRPGRETQYF
TGTGCCAGCAGCCCGGAGGTCGACCGGCCCGGGAGGGAGACCCAGTACTTC
>.|14|TRBJ2-7|TRBV20-1|few
CSARNTGVLEEQYF
TGCAGTGCTAGGAATACGGGTGTCTTGGAGGAGCAGTACTTC
>.|14|TRBJ2-3|TRBV7-2|many
CASSLDGFTDTQYF
TGTGCCAGCAGCTTAGATGGCTTCACAGATACGCAGTATTTT
>.|15|TRBJ2-1|TRBV6-1|many
CASSEAGGNYNEQFF
TGTGCCAGCAGTGAAGCAGGGGGAAACTACAATGAGCAGTTCTTC
>TRBD2|14|TRBJ2-1|TRBV2|many
CASIEIGLAHEQFF
TGTGCCAGCATCGAAATAGGACTAGCCCATGAGCAGTTCTTC
>.|15|TRBJ2-1|TRBV12-3/TRBV12-4|many
CASSRTGNWYNEQFF
TGTGCCAGCAGTCGCACAGGGAATTGGTACAATGAGCAGTTCTTC
>.|18|TRBJ1-1|TRBV7-2|few
CASSLEGPRGGLGPEAFF
TGTGCCAGCAGCTTAGAGGGTCCGCGGGGGGGCCTCGGGCCTGAAGCTTTCTTT
>.|14|TRBJ2-7|TRBV20-1|many
CSATTDSQIYEQYF
TGCAGTGCTACCACGGACAGCCAGATCTACGAGCAGTACTTC
>TRBD1|14|TRBJ2-1|TRBV5-1|few
CASSLDRGYNEQFF
TGCGCCAGCAGCTTGGACAGGGGCTACAATGAGCAGTTCTTC
>.|14|TRBJ2-1|TRBV5-8|many
CASMLSSSYNEQFF
TGTGCCAGCATGCTTTCCAGCTCCTACAATGAGCAGTTCTTC
>.|17|TRBJ1-1|TRBV14|few
CASSHPTVALMNTEAFF
TGTGCCAGCAGCCACCCCACGGTAGCGCTCATGAACACTGAAGCTTTCTTT
>.|17|TRBJ1-6|TRBV12-3/TRBV12-4|few
CASSPTGGRTENSPLHF
TGTGCCAGCAGTCCCACCGGGGGGAGGACGGAGAATTCACCCCTCCACTTT
>TRBD2|14|TRBJ2-5|TRBV2|few
CASSPTSGRETQYF
TGTGCCAGCAGCCCGACTAGCGGGAGGGAGACCCAGTACTTC
>TRBD1|21|TRBJ2-1|TRBV5-1|many
CASSLPRPGQGLLFPYNEQFF
TGCGCCAGCAGCTTGCCAAGGCCGGGACAGGGCCTCCTTTTCCCTTACAATGAGCAGTTCTTC
>.|14|TRBJ2-2|TRBV12-3/TRBV12-4|few
CASSSLGVAGELFF
TGTGCCAGCAGTTCGCTGGGGGTGGCCGGGGAGCTGTTTTTT
>TRBD1|15|TRBJ1-1|TRBV7-2|.
CASSLAAGGNTEAFF
TGTGCCAGCAGCTTAGCTGCAGGGGGTAACACTGAAGCTTTCTTT
>.|15|TRBJ2-3|TRBV5-1|many
CASSLVPGDTDTQYF
TGCGCCAGCAGCTTGGTTCCGGGTGACACAGATACGCAGTATTTT
>.|15|TRBJ1-2|TRBV5-1|.
CASSLVSSPGYGYTF
TGCGCCAGCAGCTTGGTGTCCTCCCCCGGCTATGGCTACACCTTC
>.|15|TRBJ2-1|TRBV27|.
CASSLEDGRRNEQFF
TGTGCCAGCAGTTTAGAAGACGGACGCCGCAATGAGCAGTTCTTC
>TRBD2|19|TRBJ2-1|TRBV11-2|many
CASSPLLLGTSRPYNEQFF
TGTGCCAGCAGCCCACTATTATTGGGGACTAGTCGGCCCTACAATGAGCAGTTCTTC
>TRBD2|14|TRBJ2-5|TRBV20-1|many
CSASPTSGLKTQYF
TGCAGTGCTTCCCCCACTAGCGGGCTAAAGACCCAGTACTTC
>.|14|TRBJ1-1|TRBV12-3/TRBV12-4|few
CASKLDPTSREAFF
TGTGCCAGCAAACTGGACCCTACGAGCCGGGAAGCTTTCTTT
>TRBD2|20|TRBJ2-5|TRBV6-1|.
CASRNRGGLALTLKQETQYF
TGTGCCAGCAGGAATCGGGGGGGGCTGGCCTTAACCTTGAAGCAAGAGACCCAGTACTTC
>TRBD2|15|TRBJ2-3|TRBV2|.
CASSGLAGATDTQYF
TGTGCCAGCAGTGGGCTAGCGGGAGCAACAGATACGCAGTATTTT
>.|14|TRBJ1-2|TRBV5-4|.
CASSLVGGAYGYTF
TGTGCCAGCAGCTTGGTGGGCGGAGCCTATGGCTACACCTTC
>.|13|TRBJ2-1|TRBV7-3|.
CASSSSRDNEQFF
TGTGCCAGCAGCTCGTCTCGGGACAATGAGCAGTTCTTC
>.|15|TRBJ1-4|TRBV5-6|.
CASSLLRATNEKLFF
TGTGCCAGCAGCTTGTTAAGGGCAACTAATGAAAAACTGTTTTTT
>TRBD1|16|TRBJ2-1|TRBV4-3|many
CASSQERTGGLGEQFF
TGCGCCAGCAGCCAAGAGAGGACAGGGGGACTTGGTGAGCAGTTCTTC
>.|16|TRBJ2-3|TRBV10-3|.
CAISEVTGQSTDTQYF
TGTGCCATCAGTGAAGTGACAGGTCAGAGCACAGATACGCAGTATTTT
>.|14|TRBJ2-3|TRBV24-1|.
CATSDPRGTDTQYF
TGTGCCACCAGTGACCCCAGGGGAACAGATACGCAGTATTTT
>TRBD1|17|TRBJ1-3|TRBV14|.
CASSEQQGVNSGNTIYF
TGTGCCAGCAGCGAACAACAGGGGGTGAACTCTGGAAACACCATATATTTT
>.|13|TRBJ2-2|TRBV6-6|few
CASSYGATGELFF
TGTGCCAGCAGTTACGGGGCGACCGGGGAGCTGTTTTTT
>.|13|TRBJ2-5|TRBV30|.
CAWSSYWGETQYF
TGTGCCTGGAGTAGCTACTGGGGAGAGACCCAGTACTTC
>TRBD1|16|TRBJ2-3|TRBV4-1|.
CASSQRGTGGTDTQYF
TGCGCCAGCAGCCAACGCGGGACAGGGGGAACAGATACGCAGTATTTT